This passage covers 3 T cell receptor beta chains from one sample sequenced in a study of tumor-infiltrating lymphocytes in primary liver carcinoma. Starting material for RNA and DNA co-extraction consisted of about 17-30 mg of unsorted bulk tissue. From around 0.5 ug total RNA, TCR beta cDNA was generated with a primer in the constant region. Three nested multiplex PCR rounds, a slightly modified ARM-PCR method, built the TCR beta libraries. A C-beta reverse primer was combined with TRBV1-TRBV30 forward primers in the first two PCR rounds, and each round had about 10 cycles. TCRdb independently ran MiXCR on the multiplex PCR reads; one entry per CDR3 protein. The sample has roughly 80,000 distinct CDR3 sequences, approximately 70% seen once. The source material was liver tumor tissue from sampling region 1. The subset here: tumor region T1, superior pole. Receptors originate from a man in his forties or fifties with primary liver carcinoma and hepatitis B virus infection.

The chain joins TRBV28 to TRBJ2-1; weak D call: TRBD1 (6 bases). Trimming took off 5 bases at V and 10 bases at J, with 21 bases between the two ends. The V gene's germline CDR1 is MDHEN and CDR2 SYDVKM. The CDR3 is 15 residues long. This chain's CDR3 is CASSRAGVPFTEQFF. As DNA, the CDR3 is TGTGCCAGCAGTCGAGCAGGGGTCCCCTTTACCGAGCAGTTCTTC.

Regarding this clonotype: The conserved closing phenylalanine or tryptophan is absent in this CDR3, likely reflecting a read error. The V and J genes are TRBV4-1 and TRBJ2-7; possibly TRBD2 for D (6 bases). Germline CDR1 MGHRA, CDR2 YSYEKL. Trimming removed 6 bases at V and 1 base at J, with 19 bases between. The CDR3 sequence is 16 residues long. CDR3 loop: CASRPQWAGGSYEQYL. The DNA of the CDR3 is TGCGCCAGCAGACCCCAATGGGCCGGGGGATCCTACGAGCAGTACTTA.

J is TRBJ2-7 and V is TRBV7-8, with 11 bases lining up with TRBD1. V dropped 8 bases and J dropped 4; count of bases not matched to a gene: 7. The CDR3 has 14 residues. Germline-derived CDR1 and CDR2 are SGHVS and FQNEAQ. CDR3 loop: CASSGQGVQYEQYF. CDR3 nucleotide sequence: TGTGCCAGCTCGGGACAGGGGGTTCAGTACGAGCAGTACTTC.